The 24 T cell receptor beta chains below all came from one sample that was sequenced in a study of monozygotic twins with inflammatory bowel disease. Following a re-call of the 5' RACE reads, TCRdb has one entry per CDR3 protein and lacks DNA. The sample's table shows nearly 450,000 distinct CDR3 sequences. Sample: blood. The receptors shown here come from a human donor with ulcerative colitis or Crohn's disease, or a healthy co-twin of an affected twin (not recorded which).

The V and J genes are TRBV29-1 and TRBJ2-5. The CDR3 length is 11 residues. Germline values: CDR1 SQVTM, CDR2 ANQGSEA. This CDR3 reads CSVEVGETQYF.

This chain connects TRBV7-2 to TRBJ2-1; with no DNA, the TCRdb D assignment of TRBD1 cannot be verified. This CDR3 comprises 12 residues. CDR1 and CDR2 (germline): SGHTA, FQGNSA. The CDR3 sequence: CASSSSGPHTFF.

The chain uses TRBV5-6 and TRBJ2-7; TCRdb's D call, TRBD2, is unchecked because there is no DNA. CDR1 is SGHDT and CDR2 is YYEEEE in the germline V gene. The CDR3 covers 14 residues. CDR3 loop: CASSFRQSPGEQYF.

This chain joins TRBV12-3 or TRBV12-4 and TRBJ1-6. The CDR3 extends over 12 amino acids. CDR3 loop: CASSRRYSPLHF.

The CDR3 is CASYMNEAEETQYF. The chain employs TRBV18 and TRBJ2-5. The CDR3 spans 14 residues. CDR1 is KGHSH and CDR2 is LQKENI in the germline V gene.

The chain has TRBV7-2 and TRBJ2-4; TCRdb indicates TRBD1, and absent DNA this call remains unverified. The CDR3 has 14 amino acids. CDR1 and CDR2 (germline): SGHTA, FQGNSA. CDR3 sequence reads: CASSLTRDRAEQYF.

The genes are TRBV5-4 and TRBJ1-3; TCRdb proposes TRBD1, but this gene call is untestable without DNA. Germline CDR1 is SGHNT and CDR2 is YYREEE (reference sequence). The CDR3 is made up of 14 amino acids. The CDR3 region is CASSLVGQGNTIYF.

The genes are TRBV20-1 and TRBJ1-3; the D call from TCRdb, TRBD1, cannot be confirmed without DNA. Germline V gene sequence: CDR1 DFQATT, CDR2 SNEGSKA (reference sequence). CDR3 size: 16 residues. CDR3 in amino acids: CSDRDHGTASGNTIYF.

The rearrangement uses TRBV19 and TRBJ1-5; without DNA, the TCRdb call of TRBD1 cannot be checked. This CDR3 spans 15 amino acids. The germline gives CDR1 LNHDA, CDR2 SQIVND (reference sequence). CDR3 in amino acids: CASGTGQYSNQPQHF.

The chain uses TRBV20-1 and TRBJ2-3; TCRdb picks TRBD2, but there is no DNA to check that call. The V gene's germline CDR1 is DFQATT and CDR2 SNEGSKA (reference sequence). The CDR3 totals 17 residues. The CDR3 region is CSATLFAAGADTDTQYF.

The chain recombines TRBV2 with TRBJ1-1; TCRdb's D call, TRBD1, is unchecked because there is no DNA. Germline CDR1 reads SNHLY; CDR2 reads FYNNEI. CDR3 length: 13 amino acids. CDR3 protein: CAKRTGGNTEAFF.

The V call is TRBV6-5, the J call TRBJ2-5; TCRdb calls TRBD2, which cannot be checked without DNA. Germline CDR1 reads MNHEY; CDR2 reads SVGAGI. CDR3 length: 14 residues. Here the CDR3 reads CASSYVAGEKTQYF.

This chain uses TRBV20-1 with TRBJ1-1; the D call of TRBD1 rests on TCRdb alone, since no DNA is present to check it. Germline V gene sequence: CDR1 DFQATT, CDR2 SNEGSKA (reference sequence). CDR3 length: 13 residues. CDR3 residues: CSASLGAGTEAFF.

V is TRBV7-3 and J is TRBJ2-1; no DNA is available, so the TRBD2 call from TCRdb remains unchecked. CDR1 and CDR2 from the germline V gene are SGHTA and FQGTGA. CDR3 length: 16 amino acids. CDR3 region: CASSPYLATSANEQFF.

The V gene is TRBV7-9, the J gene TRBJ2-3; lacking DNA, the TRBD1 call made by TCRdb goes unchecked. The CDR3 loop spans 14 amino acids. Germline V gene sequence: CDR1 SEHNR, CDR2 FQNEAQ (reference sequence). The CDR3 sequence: CASSPQGNTDTQYF.

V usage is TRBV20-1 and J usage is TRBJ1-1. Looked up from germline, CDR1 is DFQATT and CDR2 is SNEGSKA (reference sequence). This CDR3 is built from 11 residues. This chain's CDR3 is CSAKGIQEAFF.

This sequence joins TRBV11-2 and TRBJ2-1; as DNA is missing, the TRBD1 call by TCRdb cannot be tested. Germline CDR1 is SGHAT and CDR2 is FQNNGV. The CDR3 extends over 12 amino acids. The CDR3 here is CASSPRGDEQFF.

The CDR3 region is CAIRKGQGSPGANVLTF. This rearrangement joins TRBV10-3 to TRBJ2-6; the D gene TCRdb calls, TRBD1, cannot be checked with no DNA. CDR3 length: 17 amino acids. Germline CDR1 ENHRY, CDR2 SYGVKD.

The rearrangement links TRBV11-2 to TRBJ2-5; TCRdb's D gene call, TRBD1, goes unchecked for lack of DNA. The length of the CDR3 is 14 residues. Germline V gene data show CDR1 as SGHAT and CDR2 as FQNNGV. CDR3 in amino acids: CASSSFTGVETQYF. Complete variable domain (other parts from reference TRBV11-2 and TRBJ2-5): EAGVAQSPRYKIIEKRQSVAFWCNPISGHATLYWYQQILGQGPKLLIQFQNNGVVDDSQLPKDRFSAERLKGVDSTLKIQPAKLEDSAVYLCASSSFTGVETQYFGPGTRLLVL.

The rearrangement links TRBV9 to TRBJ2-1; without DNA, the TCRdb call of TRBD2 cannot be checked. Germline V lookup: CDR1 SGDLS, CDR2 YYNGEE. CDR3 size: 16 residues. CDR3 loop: CASSVASGNSYNEQFF.

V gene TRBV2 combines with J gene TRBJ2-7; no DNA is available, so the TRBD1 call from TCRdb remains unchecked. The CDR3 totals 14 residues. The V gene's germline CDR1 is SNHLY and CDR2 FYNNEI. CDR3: CASSVIGVTYEQYF.

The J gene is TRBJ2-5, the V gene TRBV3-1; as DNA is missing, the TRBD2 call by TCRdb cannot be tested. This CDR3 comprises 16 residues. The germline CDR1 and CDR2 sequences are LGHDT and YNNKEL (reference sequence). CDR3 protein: CASSPFGQALQETQYF.

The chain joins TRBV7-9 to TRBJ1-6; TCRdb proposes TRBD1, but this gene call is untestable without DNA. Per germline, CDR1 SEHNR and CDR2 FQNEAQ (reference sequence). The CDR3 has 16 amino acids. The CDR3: CASSSGMSRDNSPLHF.

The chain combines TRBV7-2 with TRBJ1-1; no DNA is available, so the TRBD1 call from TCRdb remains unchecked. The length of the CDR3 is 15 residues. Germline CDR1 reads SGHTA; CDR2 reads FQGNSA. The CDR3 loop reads CASSTYRDGGSEAFF.